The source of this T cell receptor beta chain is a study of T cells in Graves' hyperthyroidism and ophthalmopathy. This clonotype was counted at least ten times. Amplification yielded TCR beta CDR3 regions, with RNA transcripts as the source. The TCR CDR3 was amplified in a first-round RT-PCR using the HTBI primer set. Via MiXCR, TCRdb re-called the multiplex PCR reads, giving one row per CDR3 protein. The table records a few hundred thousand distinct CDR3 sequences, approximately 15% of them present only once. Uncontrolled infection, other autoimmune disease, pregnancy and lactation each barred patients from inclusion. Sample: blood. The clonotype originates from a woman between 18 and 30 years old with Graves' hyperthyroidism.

This chain's CDR3 is CASTPRTGAYNEQFF. In nucleotides, the CDR3 is TGTGCCAGCACCCCGCGGACGGGGGCCTACAATGAGCAGTTCTTC. This chain uses TRBV6-1 with TRBJ2-1; possible D gene TRBD2, 6 bases. CDR3 length: 15 amino acids. The ends were cut back, 7 bases at V and 2 bases at J, with 15 bases in the middle. CDR1 is MNHNS and CDR2 is SASEGT in the germline V gene.